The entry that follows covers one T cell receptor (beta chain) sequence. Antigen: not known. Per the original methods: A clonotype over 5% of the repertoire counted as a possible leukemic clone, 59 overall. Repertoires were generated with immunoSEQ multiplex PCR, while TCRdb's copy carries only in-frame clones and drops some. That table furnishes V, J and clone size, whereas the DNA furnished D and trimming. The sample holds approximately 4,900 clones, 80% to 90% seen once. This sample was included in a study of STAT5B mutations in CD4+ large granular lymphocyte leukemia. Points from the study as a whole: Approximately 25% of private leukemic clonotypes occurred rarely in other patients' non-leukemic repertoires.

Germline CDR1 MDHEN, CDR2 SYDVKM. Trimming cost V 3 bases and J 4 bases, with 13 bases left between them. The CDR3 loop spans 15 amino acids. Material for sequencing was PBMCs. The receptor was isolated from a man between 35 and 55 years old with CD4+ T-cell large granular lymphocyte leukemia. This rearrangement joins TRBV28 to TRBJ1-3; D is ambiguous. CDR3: CASSFAGKAGNTIYF. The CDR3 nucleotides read TGTGCCAGCAGTTTTGCAGGAAAGGCGGGAAACACCATATATTTT.